This T cell receptor (beta chain) emerged from a study of blood T cells in healthy people across ages. Study-wide findings and caveats: Relative to aged donors, long-lived donors carried more naive CD4+ cells and displayed higher diversity. Strong correlation was found linking TCR beta diversity to naive T cell percentage.

Trimming removed 5 bases at V and 1 base at J, with 8 bases between. The CDR3 is 13 residues long. Germline CDR1 is SGHVS and CDR2 is FNYEAQ. In the case of this clonotype: Its specificity is unknown.

Peripheral blood from each donor was collected in a volume of 9.5 to 10 milliliters. For the second PCR, which ran for about 7 to 11 cycles, a sample-barcoded 5' primer and a J-beta primer mix were used. TCRdb re-derived calls from the 5' RACE reads in MiXCR, one entry per CDR3 protein. The sample lists roughly 790,000 distinct CDR3 sequences, around 46% occurring once. The J gene is TRBJ2-5, the V gene TRBV7-6; D is uncertain. The sequenced material came from blood. This sequence was found in an older woman in good health. The CDR3: CASSALSQETQYF. The CDR3 DNA is TGTGCCAGCAGCGCCCTAAGCCAAGAGACCCAGTACTTC.